This TCR beta chain originates from a study of technical replicates of blood from a handful of donors. The data were produced by immunoSEQ multiplex PCR, yet TCRdb's version contains in-frame clones alone and is incomplete. The table includes just over 15,000 clones, roughly 83% detected once. CDR3 length: 11 amino acids. Germline lookup yields CDR1 LNHDA and CDR2 SQIVND (reference sequence). The V end was cut by 5 bases, the J end by 7 bases, with 8 bases between. Sequencing was performed on PBMCs. This sequence was found in a human donor in good health. The chain combines TRBV19 with TRBJ1-2; D is unclear. CDR3 amino acids: CASSWWLGYTF. CDR3 DNA: TGTGCCAGTAGTTGGTGGCTTGGCTACACCTTC.